The clone carrying this T cell receptor (beta chain) has just one count. The repertoire was sequenced with immunoSEQ multiplex PCR; TCRdb's copy has only in-frame clones and lacks some. The data hold around 220,000 clones, with more than 85% observed a single time. The sample comes from a study of blood T cell repertoires in COVID-19. Seattle patient enrollment occurred during active infection, with longitudinal follow-up thereafter. The CDR3 has 13 residues. Germline CDR1 reads GTSNPN; CDR2 reads SVGIG (reference sequence). V trimming: 8 bases; J trimming: 2 bases; junction bases outside the gene matches: 8.

The source is a woman in her forties or fifties with COVID-19, enrolled during active disease. The rearrangement joins TRBV30 to TRBJ1-2, with 7 positions matching TRBD1. Sequencing was carried out using peripheral blood. In DNA, the CDR3 is TGTGCCGGAAGGGACAGACAAAACTATGGCTACACCTTC. Translated: CAGRDRQNYGYTF.